This T cell receptor beta chain was identified during a study of T cells in Graves' hyperthyroidism and ophthalmopathy (dated by TCRdb to between 2018 and 2020). A note on the overall study: Peripheral blood samples were taken at the time of initial diagnosis, prior to any treatment. To identify distinguishing TCR V-J signatures, a discovery cohort of some 100 patients was used, comprising some 43 with Graves' ophthalmopathy and approximately 58 with stable Graves' hyperthyroidism. An independent validation cohort of under 20 hyperthyroidism patients and 17 patients who later progressed to ophthalmopathy tested prospective prediction of ophthalmopathy. The approximately 100 discovery patients were randomly split 7:3 into training and test sets. Thyroid tissue and blood T-cell repertoires from about six Graves' hyperthyroidism patients were also compared in the study. Once sampling was done, hyperthyroidism patients were given methimazole at a starting dose of 30 mg daily, whereas ophthalmopathy patients were given high-dose intravenous methylprednisolone. The paper reports TCR Vbeta CDR3 sequencing of roughly 140 peripheral blood samples: approximately 43 ophthalmopathy, over 70 hyperthyroidism and approximately 17 progressor patients.

The full study reports these points: Most expanded thyroid clonotypes (frequency above 0.001) were also detected in blood, suggesting blood repertoires may reflect thyroid immune responses. No statistical method was used to set the sample size in advance, and investigators knew the group allocation. In validation, progression to ophthalmopathy was predicted by the model with 70.59% sensitivity and 72% to 80% specificity, a median of roughly 6.4 months before onset. A 13 V-J signature model separated ophthalmopathy from stable hyperthyroidism, with just over 85% sensitivity and 81.08% specificity in cross-validation and 80%/75% in testing.

A note on this clonotype: The antigen it recognizes is unknown. It has no much larger one-base neighbor in the sample; base qualities were not kept.

The TCR beta CDR3 regions were amplified from RNA transcripts. The TCR CDR3 was subjected to a first round of RT-PCR using the HTBI primer set and the Qiagen OneStep RT-PCR kit. Libraries were constructed in a second round of multiplex PCR, after which size selection and purification were performed. Paired-end sequencing of the libraries was performed with 100 bp reads on an Illumina HiSeq2000. The authors processed their data as follows. SOAPnuke was used to process the raw data, with reads discarded if the reads contained adapters or uncalled bases, had a mean Phred below 15, or lacked an exact constant-primer or identifier match. COPE v1.2.5 was used to merge the high-quality paired reads, and each unique nucleotide sequence was defined as a clonotype. Clonotypes were aligned to IMGT TRBV, TRBD and TRBJ reference segments using MiTCR v1.1. The analysis was restricted to V-J combinations with a frequency above 0.0001, which together covered 99.2% of the repertoires. A TCS score was defined as the ratio between F50 (clonal expansion) and ExV (chaos), using BLOSUM62-based TCRdist between CDR3 peptides within each V-J. Welch's t-statistics and random forest reduced roughly 500 V-J features to about 12, which were used in a naive Bayes classifier (R e1071). Using fastp trimming at Q25 and MiXCR clonotype assembly, TCRdb reanalyzed the public sequencing data and kept in-frame beta chains. Duplicate CDR3 protein sequences are folded into a single record with the most common DNA and genes. The V and J calls, along with clone size, are taken from TCRdb and not from the paper's own processing. This sample lists some 560,000 distinct CDR3 sequences; about a sixth were detected once. The ten largest clones capture around 7.8% of the sample.

From the cysteine up to the phenylalanine, the CDR3 has a length of 14 residues. Just the 42-base CDR3 DNA is kept, in frame starting at base 1. As encoded in the germline V gene, CDR1 is MDHEN while CDR2 is SYDVKM. Unmatched junction bases come to 2, with V trimmed by 2 bases and J by 7 bases. Stable Graves' hyperthyroidism was defined as no progression to ophthalmopathy during 18 months of follow-up. Hyperthyroidism patients were newly diagnosed, with disease duration under 2 months, and aged 18 to 65 years. Exclusion was applied to patients with uncontrolled infections, other autoimmune diseases, pregnancy or lactation. Diagnoses were based on clinical symptoms, serum thyroxine and TRAb, thyroid ultrasound and orbital computed tomography. PBMCs were separated from 10 ml of fresh peripheral blood using Ficoll-Paque density gradient centrifugation. Total RNA was extracted using Trizol reagent, and RNA quality was assessed on an Agilent 2100 Bioanalyzer.

This sequence uses TRBV28 and TRBJ1-4; the central 9 bases match TRBD1. The receptor was isolated from a woman aged 30 to 39 with Graves' hyperthyroidism. Sequencing input: blood. The CDR3 loop reads CASSLGDRVEKLFF. The nucleotide sequence is given as TGTGCCAGCAGTTTAGGGGACAGGGTTGAAAAACTGTTTTTT.